What follows describes a single T cell receptor (beta chain). Its antigen target is currently unknown. Base qualities are not provided; no much larger clone lies one nucleotide away. Participants in the prospective study were aged about 18 to 100 years, lived in about two dozen United States geographic areas, and enrolled through a virtual design. In the prospective study, cohorts were assigned on the basis of participant-reported clinical history obtained from a screening survey and a study questionnaire. ImmuneRACE Cohort 3 recovered participants were defined by two consecutive negative NP/OP PCR tests, healthcare professional clearance, or symptom resolution. Mobile phlebotomists in the prospective study collected whole blood, serum and a nasopharyngeal or oropharyngeal swab from every participant. Additional blood draws and questionnaires over an approximately two-month period could optionally be provided by prospective study participants. Blood samples from the prospective study were shipped frozen or at room temperature prior to DNA extraction.

TCRbeta CDR3 regions were amplified from genomic DNA using the immunoSEQ Assay, a bias-controlled multiplex PCR. As for the authors' bioinformatics: Nucleated cell counts per sample were estimated from amplification of reference gene primers within the assay. To quantify the absolute abundance of each unique TCRbeta CDR3 rearrangement, sequence reads were collapsed and filtered. For each sample, productive Simpson clonality was calculated as the square root of Simpson's diversity index over productive rearrangements. TCRdb re-hosts the immuneACCESS table, in-frame sequences only. Its copies lack some clones; in the studies checked, an unresolved V gene accounts for under half of them, and the cause for the rest is not known. The V and J calls and clone size are taken from that table; D and trimming were inferred from the DNA. A total of 150,000 to 200,000 clones appear in this sample, roughly four fifths of them only once. The ten largest clones take up 9.5% to 11% of the sample.

CDR1 and CDR2 are drawn from the germline V gene: MNHEY, SVGAGI. The CDR3 runs 14 residues from the cysteine to the phenylalanine. Of the read, only the CDR3 DNA is kept; its 42 bases are in frame from base 1. V loses 3 bases, J loses 1 base, and the germline ends lie 9 bases apart. The data originate from a study of blood T cell repertoires in COVID-19 (dated by TCRdb to about 2020). Describing the broader study: Samples covering the acute and convalescent phases of COVID-19 were provided by collaborators in the United States, Italy and Spain. The prospective study material was composed of cDNA or gDNA derived from T cells, B-cell-depleted T cells, or PBMCs. Where HLA class I and class II types were available, the types were taken from metadata supplied by the sample provider, not from assay-based typing. Samples came from the ongoing ImmuneRACE study (first 160 participants) plus 1,254 subjects from 6 global collaborators. Sample metadata almost always included a de-identified subject ID, COVID-19 status, age in years and sex. Deeply sampled blood TCRbeta repertoires from subjects exposed to, actively infected with, or recovered from COVID-19 were included in the dataset. The repertoires were made available in a free public database intended to serve as a resource for research on the immune response to SARS-CoV-2.

Broader findings and caveats from the paper: The quantity of clinical and demographic metadata differed by source and by participant and was supplied without curation.

The TCR comes from a man aged 50-59 years who had recovered from COVID-19. This chain joins TRBV6-5 to TRBJ1-1, with TRBD1 as a weak D call on 6 bases. Sequencing used PBMCs or T cells enriched from blood (not recorded which). The CDR3 sequence is CASSYGQRNTEAFF. The DNA is as follows: TGTGCCAGCAGTTATGGACAGAGGAACACTGAAGCTTTCTTT.